This TCR beta chain was recovered during a study of shared clonotypes between healthy human individuals. Study-wide results and limits: Naive CD4 clonotype sharing across a handful of donors was 5% to 6%. Memory subsets generally showed lower estimated richness than naive subsets.

Into CD45RA+ naive and CD45RA-negative memory subsets, the CD4+ cells were split. A roughly 200 ng quantity of DNA, roughly 29,000 T cell genomes, went into the sorted-subset replicate PCRs. The method was immunoSEQ multiplex PCR; TCRdb's version includes in-frame clones alone and lacks a portion of them. This sample carries 2 million to 3 million clones, approximately 94% of them seen once, and the ten largest clones take more than 0.35%. CDR1 is LNHDA and CDR2 is SQIVND in the germline V gene (reference sequence). The CDR3 covers 17 residues. V shed 5 bases and J shed 0 bases, with 14 bases lying between them. Regarding this clone: What it recognizes is unknown.

The V call is TRBV19, the J call TRBJ2-6; possibly TRBD1 or TRBD2 for D (5 bases each). The clonotype comes from a man aged 18 to 29 in good health. Some clones in this sample may be carry-over from other donors' samples. Specimen: naive CD4+ T cells from PBMCs. The subset: CD45RA+ positively selected. The CDR3 reads CASSSGRMFSGANVLTF. CDR3 nucleotide sequence: TGTGCCAGTAGTTCGGGACGGATGTTCTCTGGGGCCAACGTCCTGACTTTC.